A selection of T cell receptor beta chains follows, all from one sample in a study of blood T cell repertoires in COVID-19. Profiling relied on immunoSEQ multiplex PCR, and the TCRdb table lists in-frame clones only, not all of them. The top ten clones hold over 5% of a sample with 140,000 to 150,000 clones, around four fifths of them seen once. Sample: PBMCs or T cells enriched from blood (not recorded which). The receptors derive from a woman aged 50 to 60 who had recovered from COVID-19. Each CDR3 is given with its conserved first and last residue. Each record gives: clone size, J gene, D gene, V gene, CDR3 protein, CDR3 DNA. The D gene is left open where the match is weak. A row's size may be missing; if present it is once, few, many or a size class.

once | TRBJ2-1 | TRBD1 | TRBV5-5 | CASSSTGSSYNEQFF | TGTGCCAGCAGCTCGACAGGGTCCTCCTACAATGAGCAGTTCTTC
once | TRBJ1-4 | NA | TRBV18 | CASSPRGATNEKLFF | TGTGCCAGCTCACCCAGGGGAGCAACTAATGAAAAACTGTTTTTT
NA | TRBJ1-1 | NA | TRBV7-2 | CASSLVTGSTEAFF | TGTGCCAGCAGCTTAGTTACAGGGTCCACTGAAGCTTTCTTT
NA | TRBJ1-2 | TRBD1 | TRBV11-2 | CASSPLAGQGPGYTF | TGTGCCAGCAGCCCACTGGCTGGACAGGGTCCTGGCTACACCTTC
NA | TRBJ2-3 | NA | TRBV14 | CASSQVRDTQYF | TGTGCCAGCAGCCAAGTGAGGGATACGCAGTATTTT
NA | TRBJ2-1 | NA | TRBV5-4 | CASSSPGNNEQFF | TGTGCCAGCAGCTCCCCAGGAAACAATGAGCAGTTCTTC
NA | TRBJ1-1 | NA | TRBV5-4 | CASSLTGMNTEAFF | TGTGCCAGCAGCTTGACAGGGATGAACACTGAAGCTTTCTTT
NA | TRBJ2-2 | TRBD1 | TRBV10-3 | CAIRSGTAPAGELFF | TGTGCCATCAGATCCGGGACAGCTCCGGCCGGGGAGCTGTTTTTT
NA | TRBJ1-4 | NA | TRBV18 | CASSPRDTSGKLFF | TGTGCCAGCTCACCTCGGGACACCAGCGGTAAACTGTTTTTT
NA | TRBJ1-2 | NA | TRBV7-2 | CASSLYGVEDGYTF | TGTGCCAGCAGCTTATACGGGGTAGAGGATGGCTACACCTTC
NA | TRBJ1-5 | NA | TRBV10-3 | CAISRDSSNQPQHF | TGTGCCATCAGTAGGGACTCTAGCAATCAGCCCCAGCATTTT
NA | TRBJ1-6 | TRBD1 | TRBV5-1 | CASSLTGAHSPLHF | TGCGCCAGCAGCTTGACAGGGGCCCATTCACCCCTCCACTTT
NA | TRBJ2-1 | TRBD1 | TRBV28 | CASSFWGTGGLNEQFF | TGTGCCAGCAGTTTCTGGGGGACAGGGGGATTAAATGAGCAGTTCTTC
NA | TRBJ1-6 | NA | TRBV6-1 | CASSDRVGWNSPLHF | TGTGCCAGCAGTGACAGGGTAGGGTGGAATTCACCCCTCCACTTT
NA | TRBJ2-1 | NA | TRBV11-2 | CASSPDHRAYNEQFF | TGTGCCAGCAGCCCAGACCATCGAGCGTACAATGAGCAGTTCTTC
NA | TRBJ2-2 | NA | TRBV5-8 | CASSWDRSSGVARF | TGTGCCAGCAGCTGGGACAGAAGTAGCGGAGTGGCTCGTTTT
NA | TRBJ1-1 | NA | TRBV2 | CASSELSENTEAFF | TGTGCCAGCAGTGAACTAAGCGAGAACACTGAAGCTTTCTTT
few | TRBJ1-4 | TRBD1 | TRBV5-1 | CASSVRQGTNEKLFF | TGCGCCAGCAGCGTTAGACAGGGGACTAATGAAAAACTGTTTTTT
once | TRBJ1-5 | NA | TRBV5-1 | CASSLLGGSNQPQHF | TGCGCCAGCAGCTTGTTGGGGGGTAGCAATCAGCCCCAGCATTTT
NA | TRBJ1-1 | TRBD1 | TRBV7-8 | CASSSATGWNTEAFF | TGTGCCAGCAGCTCAGCGACAGGGTGGAACACTGAAGCTTTCTTT
NA | TRBJ2-2 | TRBD2 | TRBV20-1 | CSASRTRSTTGELFF | TGCAGTGCTAGTAGGACTAGGTCCACCACCGGGGAGCTGTTTTTT
NA | TRBJ1-6 | NA | TRBV5-8 | CASSFQGRGSPLHF | TGTGCCAGCAGCTTCCAGGGAAGAGGATCACCCCTCCACTTT
NA | TRBJ1-6 | NA | TRBV2 | CASSDRSSYNSPLHF | TGTGCCAGCAGTGATCGCAGCTCCTATAATTCACCCCTCCACTTT
NA | TRBJ1-1 | TRBD1 | TRBV27 | CASSRTGAFTEAFF | TGTGCCAGCAGTAGGACAGGGGCATTCACTGAAGCTTTCTTT
NA | TRBJ2-6 | NA | TRBV19 | CASSIGESGANVLTF | TGTGCCAGTAGTATCGGGGAGTCTGGGGCCAACGTCCTGACTTTC
NA | TRBJ1-5 | NA | TRBV28 | CASSYSLYSPRRGSNQPQHF | TGTGCCAGCAGTTACAGCCTTTACAGCCCCAGAAGGGGGTCCAATCAGCCCCAGCATTTT